Sequencing of this T cell receptor (beta chain) was carried out in a study of blood T cell repertoires in COVID-19. Study as a whole: COVID-19 samples from acute and convalescent phases originated in the United States, Italy and Spain. The cDNA or gDNA used as material had been derived from T cells, B-cell-depleted T cells, or PBMCs.

CDR3 length: 15 residues. The V segment lost 2 bases and the J segment 8 bases; nucleotides outside the gene matches: 6. The germline V gene encodes CDR1 SGHVS and CDR2 FNYEAQ. In the study's own analysis: Reference gene primer amplification yielded estimated nucleated cell counts. Only in-frame clones appear in the TCRdb table, and some are missing; sequencing was by immunoSEQ multiplex PCR. D and trimming come from the DNA, and the V and J calls and clone size come from that table. The repertoire holds hundreds of thousands of clones, about 91% seen once, with just under 6.5% in the top ten. J is TRBJ2-2 and V is TRBV7-6; the match to TRBD1 covers 9 bases. The source of this sequence is a woman in her 30s with COVID-19, enrolled during active disease. The specimen sequenced was peripheral blood. This CDR3 reads CASSLTGGGPGELFF. CDR3 DNA: TGTGCCAGCAGCTTAACAGGGGGCGGACCTGGGGAGCTGTTTTTT.